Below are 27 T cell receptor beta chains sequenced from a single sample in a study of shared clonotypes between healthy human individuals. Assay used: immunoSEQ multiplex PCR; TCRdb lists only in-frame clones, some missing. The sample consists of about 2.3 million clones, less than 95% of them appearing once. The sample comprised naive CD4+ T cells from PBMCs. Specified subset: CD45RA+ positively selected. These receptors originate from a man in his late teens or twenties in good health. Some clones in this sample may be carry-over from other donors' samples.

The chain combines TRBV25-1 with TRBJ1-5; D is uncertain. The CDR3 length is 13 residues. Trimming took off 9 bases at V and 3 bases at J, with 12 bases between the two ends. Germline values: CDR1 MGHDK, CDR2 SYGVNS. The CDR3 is CASGPGNNQPQHF. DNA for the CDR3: TGTGCCAGTGGTCCGGGTAACAATCAGCCCCAGCATTTT. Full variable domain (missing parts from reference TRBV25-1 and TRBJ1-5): EADIYQTPRYLVIGTGKKITLECSQTMGHDKMYWYQQDPGMELHLIHYSYGVNSTEKGDLSSESTVSRIRTEHFPLTLESARPSHTSQYLCASGPGNNQPQHFGDGTRLSIL.

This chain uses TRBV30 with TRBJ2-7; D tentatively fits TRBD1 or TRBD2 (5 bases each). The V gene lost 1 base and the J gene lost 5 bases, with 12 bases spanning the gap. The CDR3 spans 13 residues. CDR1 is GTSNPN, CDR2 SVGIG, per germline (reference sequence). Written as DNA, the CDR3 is TGTGCCTGGAGTGGTTGGGGGTCCAACGAGCAGTACTTC. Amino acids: CAWSGWGSNEQYF.

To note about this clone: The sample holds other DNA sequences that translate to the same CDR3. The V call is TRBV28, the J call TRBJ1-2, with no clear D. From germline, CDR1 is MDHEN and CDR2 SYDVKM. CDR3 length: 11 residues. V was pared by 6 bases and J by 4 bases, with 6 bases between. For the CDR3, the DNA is TGTGCCAGCAGCGGTATCTATGGCTACACCTTC. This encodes CASSGIYGYTF.

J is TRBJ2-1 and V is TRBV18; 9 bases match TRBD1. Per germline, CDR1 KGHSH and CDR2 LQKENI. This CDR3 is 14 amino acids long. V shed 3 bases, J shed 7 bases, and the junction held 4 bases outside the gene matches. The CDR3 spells CASSPGQGKNEQFF. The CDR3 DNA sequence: TGTGCCAGCTCACCGGGACAGGGTAAAAATGAGCAGTTCTTC.

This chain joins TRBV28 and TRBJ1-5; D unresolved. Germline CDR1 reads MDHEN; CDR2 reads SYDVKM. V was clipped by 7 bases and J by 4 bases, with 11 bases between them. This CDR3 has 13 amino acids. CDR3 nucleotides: TGTGCCAGCACCGGGTTGTGGAATCAGCCCCAGCATTTT. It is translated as CASTGLWNQPQHF. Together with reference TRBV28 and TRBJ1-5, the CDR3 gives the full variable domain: DVKVTQSSRYLVKRTGEKVFLECVQDMDHENMFWYRQDPGLGLRLIYFSYDVKMKEKGDIPEGYSVSREKKERFSLILESASTNQTSMYLCASTGLWNQPQHFGDGTRLSIL.

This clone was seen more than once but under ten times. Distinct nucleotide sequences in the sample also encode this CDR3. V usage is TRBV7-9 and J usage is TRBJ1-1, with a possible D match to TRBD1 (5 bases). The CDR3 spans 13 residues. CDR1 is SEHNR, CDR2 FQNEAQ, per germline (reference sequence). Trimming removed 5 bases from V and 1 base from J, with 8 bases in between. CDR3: CASSLTGNTEAFF. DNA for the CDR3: TGTGCCAGCAGCCTCACAGGGAACACTGAAGCTTTCTTT.

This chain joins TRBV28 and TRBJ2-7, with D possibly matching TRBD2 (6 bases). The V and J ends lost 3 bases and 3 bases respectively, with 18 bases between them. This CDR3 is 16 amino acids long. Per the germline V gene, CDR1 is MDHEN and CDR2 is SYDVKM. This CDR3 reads CASSFGGVPLIYEQYF. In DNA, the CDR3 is TGTGCCAGCAGTTTTGGAGGGGTACCATTGATCTACGAGCAGTACTTC.

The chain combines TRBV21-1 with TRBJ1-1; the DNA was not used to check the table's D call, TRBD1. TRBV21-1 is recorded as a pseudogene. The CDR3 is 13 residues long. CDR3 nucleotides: TGTGCCAGCAGCAGGGTTGGGCGCACTGAAGCTTTCTTT. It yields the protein CASSRVGRTEAFF.

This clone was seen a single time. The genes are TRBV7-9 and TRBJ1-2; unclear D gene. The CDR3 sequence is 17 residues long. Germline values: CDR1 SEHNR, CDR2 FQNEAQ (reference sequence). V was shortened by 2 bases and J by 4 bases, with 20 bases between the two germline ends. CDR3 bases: TGTGCCAGCAGCTTAAATGAGTTGGGCGGTTCCTTCTATGGCTACACCTTC. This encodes CASSLNELGGSFYGYTF.

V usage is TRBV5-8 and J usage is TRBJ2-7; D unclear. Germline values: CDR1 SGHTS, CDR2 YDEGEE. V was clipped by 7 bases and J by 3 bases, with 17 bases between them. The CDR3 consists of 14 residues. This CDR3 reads CASSQARHYYEQYF. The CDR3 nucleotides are TGTGCCAGCTCCCAGGCCAGGCACTACTACGAGCAGTACTTC. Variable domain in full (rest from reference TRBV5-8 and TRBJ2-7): EAGVTQSPTHLIKTRGQQATLRCSPISGHTSVYWYQQALGLGLQFLLWYDEGEERNRGNFPPRFSGRQFPNYSSELNVNALELEDSALYLCASSQARHYYEQYFGPGTRLTVT.

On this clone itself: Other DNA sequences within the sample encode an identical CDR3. The CDR3 sequence: CASSFGRSNQPQHF. CDR3 in DNA: TGTGCCAGCAGTTTCGGACGCAGCAATCAGCCCCAGCATTTT. V and J are TRBV27 and TRBJ1-5; D ambiguous. CDR1 MNHEY and CDR2 SMNVEV come from the germline V gene (reference sequence). CDR3 length: 14 amino acids. Trimming removed 3 bases from V and 1 base from J, with 7 bases in between.

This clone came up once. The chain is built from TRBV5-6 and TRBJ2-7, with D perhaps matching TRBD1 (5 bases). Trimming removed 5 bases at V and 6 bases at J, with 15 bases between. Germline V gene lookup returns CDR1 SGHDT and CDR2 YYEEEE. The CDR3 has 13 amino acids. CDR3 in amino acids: CASRRSRVGEQYF. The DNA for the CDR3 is TGTGCCAGCAGGAGGAGCAGGGTTGGCGAGCAGTACTTC.

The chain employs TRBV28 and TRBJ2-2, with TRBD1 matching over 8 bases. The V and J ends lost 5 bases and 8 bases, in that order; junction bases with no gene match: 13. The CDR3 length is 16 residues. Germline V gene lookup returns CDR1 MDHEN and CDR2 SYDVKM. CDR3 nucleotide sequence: TGTGCCAGCAGTGGCGCCTGGACAGGGAGTAAGGGGGAGCTGTTTTTT. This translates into CASSGAWTGSKGELFF.

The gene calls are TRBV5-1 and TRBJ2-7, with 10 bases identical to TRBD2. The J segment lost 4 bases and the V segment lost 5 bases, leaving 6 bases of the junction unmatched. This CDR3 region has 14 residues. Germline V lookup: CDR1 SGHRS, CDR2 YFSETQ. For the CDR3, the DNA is TGCGCCAGCAGGGAACTAGCGGGGACGTACGAGCAGTACTTC. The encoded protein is CASRELAGTYEQYF.

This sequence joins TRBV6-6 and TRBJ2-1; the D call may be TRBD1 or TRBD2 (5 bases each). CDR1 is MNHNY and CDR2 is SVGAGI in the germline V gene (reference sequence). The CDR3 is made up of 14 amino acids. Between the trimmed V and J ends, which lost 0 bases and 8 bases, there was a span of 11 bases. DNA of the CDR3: TGTGCCAGCAGTTACTCGAGGGGCAGCGATGAGCAGTTCTTC. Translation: CASSYSRGSDEQFF.

The CDR3 protein is CASSLPGGPSGNTIYF. CDR3 nucleotides: TGTGCCAGCAGCTTACCGGGGGGGCCCTCTGGAAACACCATATATTTT. This rearrangement joins TRBV7-8 to TRBJ1-3, with a possible D match to TRBD1 (6 bases). CDR1 is SGHVS, CDR2 FQNEAQ, per germline. The CDR3 length is 16 residues. V lost 2 bases, J lost 0 bases, and 11 bases lay in between.

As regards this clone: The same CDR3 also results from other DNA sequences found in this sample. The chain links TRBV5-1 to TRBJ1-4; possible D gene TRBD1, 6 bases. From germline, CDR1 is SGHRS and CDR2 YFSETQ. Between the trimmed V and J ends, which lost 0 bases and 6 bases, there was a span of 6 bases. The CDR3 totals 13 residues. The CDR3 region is CASSLGGHEKLFF. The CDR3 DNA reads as TGCGCCAGCAGCTTGGGGGGGCATGAAAAACTGTTTTTT.

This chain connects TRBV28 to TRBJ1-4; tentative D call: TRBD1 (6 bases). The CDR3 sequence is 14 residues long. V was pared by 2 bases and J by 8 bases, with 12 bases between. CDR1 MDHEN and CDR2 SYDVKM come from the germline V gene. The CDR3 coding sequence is TGTGCCAGCAGTTTACGGGGGCCCCGAGAAAAACTGTTTTTT. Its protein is CASSLRGPREKLFF.

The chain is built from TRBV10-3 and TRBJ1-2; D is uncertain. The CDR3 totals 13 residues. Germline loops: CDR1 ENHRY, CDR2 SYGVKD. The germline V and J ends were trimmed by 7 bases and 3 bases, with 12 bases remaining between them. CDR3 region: CAITPDGDYGYTF. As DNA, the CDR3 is TGTGCCATCACCCCGGACGGAGACTATGGCTACACCTTC.

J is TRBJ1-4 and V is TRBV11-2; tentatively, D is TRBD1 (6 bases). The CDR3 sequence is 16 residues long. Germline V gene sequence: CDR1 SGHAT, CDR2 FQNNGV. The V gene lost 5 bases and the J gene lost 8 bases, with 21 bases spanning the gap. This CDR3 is CASSTIPKTGWEKLFF. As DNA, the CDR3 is TGTGCCAGCAGCACTATACCCAAGACAGGATGGGAAAAACTGTTTTTT.

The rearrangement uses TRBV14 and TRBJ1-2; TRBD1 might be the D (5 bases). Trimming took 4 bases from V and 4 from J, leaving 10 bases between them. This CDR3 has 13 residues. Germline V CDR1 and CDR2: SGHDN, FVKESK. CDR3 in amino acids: CASSPQGLYGYTF. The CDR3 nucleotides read TGTGCCAGCAGCCCCCAGGGACTCTATGGCTACACCTTC.

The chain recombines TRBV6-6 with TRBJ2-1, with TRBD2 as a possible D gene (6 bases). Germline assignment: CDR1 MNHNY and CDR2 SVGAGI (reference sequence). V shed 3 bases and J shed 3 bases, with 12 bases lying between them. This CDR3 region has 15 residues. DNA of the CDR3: TGTGCCAGCAGTTATGTCGCTAGCGTCTACAATGAGCAGTTCTTC. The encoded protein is CASSYVASVYNEQFF.

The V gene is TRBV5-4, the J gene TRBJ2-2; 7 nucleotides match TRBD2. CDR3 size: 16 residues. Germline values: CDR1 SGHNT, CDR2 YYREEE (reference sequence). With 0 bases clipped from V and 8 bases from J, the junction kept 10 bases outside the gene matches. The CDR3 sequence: CASSLGPGEGPGELFF. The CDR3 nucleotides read TGTGCCAGCAGCTTGGGACCGGGGGAGGGCCCTGGGGAGCTGTTTTTT.

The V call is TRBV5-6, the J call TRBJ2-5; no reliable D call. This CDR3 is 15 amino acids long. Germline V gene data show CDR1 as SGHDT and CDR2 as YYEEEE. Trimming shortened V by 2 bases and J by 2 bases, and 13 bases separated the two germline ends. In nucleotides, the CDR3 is TGTGCCAGCAGCTTAGGAATAGCAGTTCAAGAGACCCAGTACTTC. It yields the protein CASSLGIAVQETQYF. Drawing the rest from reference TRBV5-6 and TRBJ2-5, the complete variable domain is DAGVTQSPTHLIKTRGQQVTLRCSPKSGHDTVSWYQQALGQGPQFIFQYYEEEERQRGNFPDRFSGHQFPNYSSELNVNALLLGDSALYLCASSLGIAVQETQYFGPGTRLLVL.

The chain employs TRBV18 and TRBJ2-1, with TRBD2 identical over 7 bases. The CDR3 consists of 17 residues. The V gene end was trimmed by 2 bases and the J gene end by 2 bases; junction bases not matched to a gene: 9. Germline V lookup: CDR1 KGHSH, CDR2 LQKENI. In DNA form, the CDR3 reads TGTGCCAGCTCACCAAGGGAGGGCTCTTCGCCCTACAATGAGCAGTTCTTC. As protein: CASSPREGSSPYNEQFF.

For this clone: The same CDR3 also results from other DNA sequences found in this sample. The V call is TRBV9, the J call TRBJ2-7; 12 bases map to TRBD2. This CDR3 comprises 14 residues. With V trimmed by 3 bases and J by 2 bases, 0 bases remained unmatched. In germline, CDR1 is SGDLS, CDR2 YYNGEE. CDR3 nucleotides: TGTGCCAGCAGCGGACTAGCGGGAGCCTACGAGCAGTACTTC. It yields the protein CASSGLAGAYEQYF.

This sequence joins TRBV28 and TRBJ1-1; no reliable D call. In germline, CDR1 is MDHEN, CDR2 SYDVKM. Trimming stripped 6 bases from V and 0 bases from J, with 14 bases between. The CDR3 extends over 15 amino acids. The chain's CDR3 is CASSLTPPMNTEAFF. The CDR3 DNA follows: TGTGCCAGCAGCCTCACACCTCCTATGAACACTGAAGCTTTCTTT.